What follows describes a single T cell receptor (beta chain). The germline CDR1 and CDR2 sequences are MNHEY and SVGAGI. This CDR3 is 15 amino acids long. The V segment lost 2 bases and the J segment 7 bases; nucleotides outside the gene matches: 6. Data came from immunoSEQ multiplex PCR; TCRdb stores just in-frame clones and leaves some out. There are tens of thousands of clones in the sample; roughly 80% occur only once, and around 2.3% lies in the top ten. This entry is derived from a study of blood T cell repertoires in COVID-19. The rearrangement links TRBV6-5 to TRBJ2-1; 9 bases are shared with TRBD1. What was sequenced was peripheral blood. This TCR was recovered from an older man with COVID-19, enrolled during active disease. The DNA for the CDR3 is TGTGCCAGCAGTTACGAGACCGGGACAGGGAATGAGCAGTTCTTC. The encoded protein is CASSYETGTGNEQFF.